Following are 32 T cell receptor beta chains from one sample sequenced in a study of regulatory and conventional T cells in RAG deficiency. Conventional CD4+ T cells were sorted from blood as CD25-low CD127-high cells. The table came from immunoSEQ multiplex PCR; TCRdb's copy has only in-frame clones and leaves some out. Here the sample spans roughly 28,000 clones, more than 90% being singletons. These same data were also listed under a study on regulatory T cells. That study adds: Amplification used 52 TRBV primers and 13 TRBJ primers.

The sample comprised CD25- CD4+ T cells sorted from blood. These receptors were taken from a human donor in good health.

The V call is TRBV19, the J call TRBJ1-2; perhaps TRBD1 as D (6 bases). With 5 bases removed from V and 0 bases from J, the gap between germline ends came to 10 bases. CDR1 LNHDA and CDR2 SQIVND come from the germline V gene (reference sequence). The CDR3 has 14 amino acids. The CDR3 protein is CASSPTGPNYGYTF. For the CDR3, the DNA is TGTGCCAGTAGTCCGACAGGACCTAACTATGGCTACACCTTC.

V is TRBV15 and J is TRBJ1-2; 8 bases align to TRBD1. V shed 3 bases and J 1 base; nucleotides not matched to a gene: 4. Per germline, CDR1 LNHNV and CDR2 YYDKDF (reference sequence). The CDR3 runs 15 residues. Written as DNA, the CDR3 is TGTGCCACCAGCAGCCCAACAGGGGGTAACTATGGCTACACCTTC. Its translation: CATSSPTGGNYGYTF. Full variable domain (rest looked up from reference TRBV15 and TRBJ1-2): DAMVIQNPRYQVTQFGKPVTLSCSQTLNHNVMYWYQQKSSQAPKLLFHYYDKDFNNEADTPDNFQSRRPNTSFCFLDIRSPGLGDTAMYLCATSSPTGGNYGYTFGSGTRLTVV.

This chain links TRBV29-1 with TRBJ2-3; D gene uncertain. CDR1 and CDR2 (germline): SQVTM, ANQGSEA. Trimming shortened V by 3 bases and J by 4 bases, and 11 bases separated the two germline ends. This CDR3 is 13 amino acids long. CDR3 loop: CSVEVATSDTQYF. For the CDR3, the DNA is TGCAGCGTTGAGGTGGCGACTTCAGATACGCAGTATTTT.

The V call is TRBV6-5, the J call TRBJ2-2; 7 nucleotides align to TRBD1. Trimming took 0 bases from V and 7 from J; bases not matched to a gene: 5. Germline values: CDR1 MNHEY, CDR2 SVGAGI. CDR3 size: 15 residues. The CDR3: CASSYSNRGVGELFF. DNA for the CDR3: TGTGCCAGCAGTTACTCGAACAGGGGAGTCGGGGAGCTGTTTTTT.

The genes are TRBV5-4 and TRBJ1-3; D not certain. Germline V CDR1 and CDR2: SGHNT, YYREEE (reference sequence). V was shortened by 4 bases and J by 4 bases, with 9 bases between the two germline ends. CDR3 length: 13 residues. The CDR3 coding sequence is TGTGCCAGCAGCCCCCTTAAAGGAAACACCATATATTTT. It translates to CASSPLKGNTIYF.

CDR3 region: CASSEQGAMNTEAFF. The CDR3 nucleotides read TGCGCCAGCAGTGAGCAGGGGGCTATGAACACTGAAGCTTTCTTT. The chain has TRBV10-1 and TRBJ1-1; 8 bases agree with TRBD1. The CDR3 has 15 amino acids. Per germline, CDR1 WNHNN and CDR2 SYGVQD (reference sequence). J was trimmed by 0 bases and V by 2 bases; bases with no gene match: 2.

The J gene is TRBJ1-2, the V gene TRBV5-1; 7 bases align to TRBD1. Germline V gene data show CDR1 as SGHRS and CDR2 as YFSETQ. The CDR3 consists of 13 residues. The V gene end was trimmed by 4 bases and the J gene end by 8 bases; junction bases not matched to a gene: 8. CDR3: CASSLDRAGGYTF. DNA for the CDR3: TGCGCCAGCAGCCTTGACAGGGCGGGGGGCTACACCTTC.

Only one count was recorded for this clone. The chain recombines TRBV7-2 with TRBJ2-7, with D hard to call. CDR3 length equals 13 residues. Trimming pared 2 bases from V and 0 bases from J, leaving 5 bases between. Germline CDR1 reads SGHTA; CDR2 reads FQGNSA. DNA for the CDR3: TGTGCCAGCAGCTTATCATTCTCCTACGAGCAGTACTTC. Translation: CASSLSFSYEQYF.

V gene TRBV9 combines with J gene TRBJ2-1; a possible D gene is TRBD2 (5 bases). CDR1 is SGDLS, CDR2 YYNGEE, per germline. The CDR3 contains 13 residues. Trimming cost V 3 bases and J 4 bases, with 8 bases left between them. The CDR3 here is CASSAWEYNEQFF. CDR3 DNA: TGTGCCAGCAGCGCTTGGGAGTACAATGAGCAGTTCTTC.

The rearrangement joins TRBV6-6 to TRBJ2-7, with D tentatively TRBD1 (6 bases). The CDR3 sequence is 15 residues long. Trimming took off 4 bases at V and 2 bases at J, with 15 bases between the two ends. The V gene's germline CDR1 is MNHNY and CDR2 SVGAGI (reference sequence). The CDR3 region has the DNA TGTGCCAGCAGTTTGCCTGACAGGCTACCCTACGAGCAGTACTTC. This gives the protein CASSLPDRLPYEQYF.

Turning to this clone: In the same sample, other DNA sequences code for this CDR3. The chain couples TRBV5-1 to TRBJ1-6; D is perhaps TRBD1 (6 bases). The CDR3 runs to 14 residues. Trimming left V 4 bases short and J 7 bases short, with 12 bases between. Looked up from germline, CDR1 is SGHRS and CDR2 is YFSETQ. The CDR3 sequence is CASSRGGGNSPLHF. DNA of the CDR3: TGCGCCAGCAGCCGAGGGGGGGGCAATTCACCCCTCCACTTT.

The V gene is TRBV18, the J gene TRBJ1-4, with no clear D. The ends were cut back, 6 bases at V and 4 bases at J, with 12 bases in the middle. This CDR3 spans 14 amino acids. Germline loops: CDR1 KGHSH, CDR2 LQKENI. In DNA, the CDR3 is TGTGCCAGCTCTCCGCGGGCCTTTAATGAAAAACTGTTTTTT. It encodes CASSPRAFNEKLFF.

The chain employs TRBV5-1 and TRBJ2-4, with 7 bases matching TRBD2. The germline V gene encodes CDR1 SGHRS and CDR2 YFSETQ. The CDR3 consists of 16 residues. V was pared by 3 bases and J by 6 bases, with 12 bases of the junction left unmatched. CDR3 DNA sequence: TGCGCCAGCAGCTCCTTGATGGGGGGGACTCTAAACATTCAGTACTTC. Amino acid sequence: CASSSLMGGTLNIQYF.

The V call is TRBV27, the J call TRBJ2-7, with 13 bases matching TRBD2. J was trimmed by 3 bases and V by 5 bases; bases with no gene match: 10. CDR1 MNHEY and CDR2 SMNVEV come from the germline V gene (reference sequence). The length of the CDR3 is 17 residues. This CDR3 reads CASSPRLAGGSNYEQYF. Written as DNA, the CDR3 is TGTGCCAGCAGTCCCAGACTAGCGGGGGGTTCTAACTACGAGCAGTACTTC.

The V gene is TRBV2, the J gene TRBJ1-2, with TRBD1 identical over 9 bases. Germline CDR1 SNHLY, CDR2 FYNNEI. The CDR3 runs to 14 residues. Germline trimming cut 6 bases from V and 7 bases from J; bases unmatched to any gene: 9. The CDR3 loop reads CASSLGTGYSGYTF. The DNA of the CDR3 is TGTGCCAGCAGCTTAGGGACAGGGTACTCTGGCTACACCTTC.

This clone was recorded once. The chain employs TRBV7-3 and TRBJ1-1; TRBD1 agrees at 7 bases. CDR3 length: 14 residues. CDR1 and CDR2 from the germline V gene are SGHTA and FQGTGA. Germline trimming cut 5 bases from V and 2 bases from J; bases unmatched to any gene: 5. CDR3 protein: CASSAQGYNTEAFF. The DNA of the CDR3 is TGTGCCAGCAGCGCACAGGGGTACAACACTGAAGCTTTCTTT.

The chain combines TRBV4-1 with TRBJ1-5; D is ambiguous. Germline V CDR1 and CDR2: MGHRA, YSYEKL. The length of the CDR3 is 14 residues. V was shortened by 2 bases and J by 7 bases, with 12 bases between the two germline ends. CDR3 in amino acids: CASSQPREGQPQHF. Here the CDR3 DNA reads TGCGCCAGCAGCCAACCACGGGAGGGACAGCCCCAGCATTTT.

CDR3 sequence (DNA): TGTGCCAGCAGCTTGGTATCAGACACAGATACGCAGTATTTT. Translated: CASSLVSDTDTQYF. The chain joins TRBV5-4 to TRBJ2-3; D gene uncertain. Germline V gene sequence: CDR1 SGHNT, CDR2 YYREEE (reference sequence). This CDR3 has 14 residues. The ends were cut back, 0 bases at V and 2 bases at J, with 7 bases in the middle. The full variable domain, rest sourced from reference TRBV5-4 and TRBJ2-3, is ETGVTQSPTHLIKTRGQQVTLRCSSQSGHNTVSWYQQALGQGPQFIFQYYREEENGRGNFPPRFSGLQFPNYSSELNVNALELDDSALYLCASSLVSDTDTQYFGPGTRLTVL.

The CDR3 protein is CASSRGVDTEAFF. CDR3 sequence (DNA): TGTGCCAGCAGCCGCGGGGTGGACACTGAAGCTTTCTTT. This chain links TRBV5-4 with TRBJ1-1; the D is unclear. Trimming stripped 4 bases from V and 3 bases from J, with 10 bases between. Per the germline V gene, CDR1 is SGHNT and CDR2 is YYREEE (reference sequence). CDR3 length: 13 residues.

V usage is TRBV6-1 and J usage is TRBJ2-7, with 9 nucleotides matching TRBD1. Germline V gene lookup returns CDR1 MNHNS and CDR2 SASEGT. V dropped 1 base and J dropped 0; count of bases not matched to a gene: 13. The CDR3 is 19 residues long. CDR3 sequence (DNA): TGTGCCAGCAGTGAAGAGGTGGGACAGGGAGGTTTAAACTCCTACGAGCAGTACTTC. It yields the protein CASSEEVGQGGLNSYEQYF.

The chain combines TRBV5-1 with TRBJ1-2; D uncertain. The V gene lost 0 bases and the J gene lost 6 bases, with 12 bases spanning the gap. CDR3 length equals 14 residues. Germline CDR1 SGHRS, CDR2 YFSETQ. The CDR3 loop reads CASSLVPGSNGYTF. The CDR3 DNA is TGCGCCAGCAGCTTGGTTCCGGGATCGAATGGCTACACCTTC.

The genes are TRBV6-1 and TRBJ2-5, with TRBD2 matching 10 bases. The better agreement between TRBJ2-7 and the DNA end casts doubt on the J call. The CDR3 consists of 15 residues. The germline V gene encodes CDR1 MNHNS and CDR2 SASEGT. CDR3 residues: CASSNSGGPSYEQYF. The CDR3 coding sequence is TGTGCCAGCAGTAATAGCGGGGGGCCCTCCTACGAGCAGTACTTC.

The chain couples TRBV2 to TRBJ1-6, with 8 bases identical to TRBD1. This CDR3 is built from 15 residues. The germline CDR1 and CDR2 sequences are SNHLY and FYNNEI. V lost 4 bases and J lost 9; bases outside the gene matches: 8. This chain's CDR3 is CASSAQTGEASPLHF. CDR3 nucleotides: TGTGCCAGCAGTGCCCAGACAGGGGAGGCTTCACCCCTCCACTTT.

The V call is TRBV10-1, the J call TRBJ2-7; D is unclear. This CDR3 comprises 11 residues. Looked up from germline, CDR1 is WNHNN and CDR2 is SYGVQD (reference sequence). Between the trimmed V and J ends, which lost 6 bases and 6 bases, there was a span of 9 bases. CDR3 DNA sequence: TGCGCCAGCAGAGTAGATAGCGAGCAGTACTTC. It translates to CASRVDSEQYF.

The CDR3 nucleotides read TGTGCCAGCTCACCGGGGCAGGGTTACAATGAGCAGTTCTTC. Translated: CASSPGQGYNEQFF. The genes are TRBV18 and TRBJ2-1; D perhaps matches TRBD1 (5 bases). Germline V gives CDR1 KGHSH, CDR2 LQKENI. CDR3 length equals 14 residues. The germline V and J ends were trimmed by 3 bases and 4 bases, with 10 bases remaining between them.

This chain links TRBV5-8 with TRBJ2-3; D perhaps matches TRBD1 (5 bases). V was cut by 4 bases and J by 5 bases, with 20 bases left in between. Germline V lookup: CDR1 SGHTS, CDR2 YDEGEE. The CDR3 sequence is 16 residues long. CDR3 region: CASSPQGNRPEDTQYF. The CDR3 region has the DNA TGTGCCAGCAGCCCTCAGGGTAACCGTCCGGAAGATACGCAGTATTTT.

The rearrangement joins TRBV5-1 to TRBJ2-2; 8 positions match TRBD1. Unmatched junction bases numbered 20, after V lost 5 bases and J lost 2 bases. Germline lookup yields CDR1 SGHRS and CDR2 YFSETQ. The CDR3 length is 20 residues. The CDR3 reads CASSSPYLTGALPNTGELFF. CDR3 bases: TGCGCCAGCAGTTCTCCCTACTTGACAGGGGCCCTTCCAAACACCGGGGAGCTGTTTTTT.

To note about this clone: A read error may account for a junction end that differs from germline. Other nucleotide sequences from this sample produce the same CDR3. DNA for the CDR3: TGTGCCAGCAGTTCGGACAGGGGCAGTAATTCCCCCCTCCACTTT. It is translated as CASSSDRGSNSPLHF. The V and J genes are TRBV6-5 and TRBJ1-6, with TRBD1 identical over 9 bases. This CDR3 has 15 residues. Germline V lookup: CDR1 MNHEY, CDR2 SVGAGI.

The chain combines TRBV5-1 with TRBJ1-1; perhaps TRBD1 as D (5 bases). V dropped 2 bases and J dropped 6 bases, with 17 bases sitting between them. Germline V CDR1 and CDR2: SGHRS, YFSETQ. This CDR3 spans 15 amino acids. The CDR3 bases are TGCGCCAGCAGCTTTGTCAGGGAAGCCACACCTGAAGCTTTCTTT. Protein sequence: CASSFVREATPEAFF.

The V call is TRBV5-1, the J call TRBJ2-7; D unresolved. The CDR3 is made up of 13 amino acids. Between the trimmed V and J ends, which lost 0 bases and 4 bases, there was a span of 8 bases. CDR1 and CDR2 (germline): SGHRS, YFSETQ. The CDR3 spells CASSLAPGYEQYF. In DNA form, the CDR3 reads TGCGCCAGCAGCTTGGCCCCGGGTTACGAGCAGTACTTC.

Regarding this clone: Sequence at one end of the junction differs from germline and may be a read error. Other DNA sequences within the sample encode an identical CDR3. V usage is TRBV5-5 and J usage is TRBJ1-6, with 8 bases fitting TRBD1. This CDR3 spans 15 amino acids. CDR1 and CDR2 from the germline V gene are SGHKS and YYEKEE (reference sequence). The CDR3 DNA sequence: TGTGCCAGCAGCGCATGGACAGGGATTAATTCCCCCCTCCACTTT. Protein product: CASSAWTGINSPLHF.

This rearrangement joins TRBV6-5 to TRBJ2-2; the D gene is possibly TRBD1 (5 bases). Deletions cut 6 bases from V and 1 base from J, with 12 bases between. The CDR3 totals 15 residues. Looked up from germline, CDR1 is MNHEY and CDR2 is SVGAGI. As DNA, the CDR3 is TGTGCCAGCAGACCGGACATAAGGAACACCGGGGAGCTGTTTTTT. Translating it yields CASRPDIRNTGELFF.